These 27 T cell receptor beta chains share one sample of origin, sequenced in a study of cytomegalovirus exposure and HLA in healthy donors. The PCR had 60 Vbeta and 13 Jbeta primers. Generated by immunoSEQ multiplex PCR, the TCRdb table keeps only in-frame clones and is missing some. The sample has some 190,000 clones, more than 65% seen once. Sequencing was performed on PBMCs. These receptors came from a man aged 35 to 55 in good health and CMV-seropositive.

This clone was detected a few times. The chain combines TRBV19 with TRBJ1-1, with D possibly TRBD1 on 5 matching bases. The germline V and J ends were trimmed by 7 bases and 5 bases, with 17 bases remaining between them. In germline, CDR1 is LNHDA, CDR2 SQIVND (reference sequence). CDR3 size: 14 residues. Here the CDR3 DNA reads TGTGCCAGTACCTTTGGGGGGGTGCGGACTGAAGCTTTCTTT. Its translation is CASTFGGVRTEAFF.

The chain is built from TRBV18 and TRBJ2-1; 10 nucleotides line up with TRBD2. V was pared by 2 bases and J by 9 bases, with 7 bases of the junction left unmatched. The CDR3 spans 15 residues. From germline, CDR1 is KGHSH and CDR2 LQKENI. CDR3: CASSPGLAGVSEQFF. CDR3 DNA: TGTGCCAGCTCACCAGGGCTAGCGGGAGTGAGTGAGCAGTTCTTC.

V and J are TRBV7-9 and TRBJ1-1, with 9 bases identical to TRBD1. This CDR3 comprises 17 residues. Germline CDR1 is SEHNR and CDR2 is FQNEAQ (reference sequence). J gave up 0 bases and V 2 bases, and 7 bases lay outside the gene matches. CDR3 sequence: CASSLLGQGYLNTEAFF. In DNA, the CDR3 is TGTGCCAGCAGCTTACTGGGACAGGGTTACTTGAACACTGAAGCTTTCTTT.

The V gene is TRBV5-1, the J gene TRBJ2-1; 10 bases are shared with TRBD1. From germline, CDR1 is SGHRS and CDR2 YFSETQ. CDR3 length equals 15 residues. The trim removed 5 bases at V and 3 bases at J, leaving 5 bases unmatched. The CDR3, as DNA: TGCGCCAGCAGGATAGGACAGGGGGTCTACAATGAGCAGTTCTTC. The encoded protein is CASRIGQGVYNEQFF.

This chain connects TRBV14 to TRBJ2-1; D is possibly TRBD2 (5 bases). V lost 0 bases and J lost 4, with 16 bases in between. Germline V gives CDR1 SGHDN, CDR2 FVKESK. This CDR3 comprises 17 residues. CDR3 amino acids: CASSQESGLGGYNEQFF. The CDR3 DNA reads TGTGCCAGCAGCCAAGAATCGGGGTTGGGCGGATACAATGAGCAGTTCTTC. The variable domain in full, completed from reference TRBV14 and TRBJ2-1, reads EAGVTQFPSHSVIEKGQTVTLRCDPISGHDNLYWYRRVMGKEIKFLLHFVKESKQDESGMPNNRFLAERTGGTYSTLKVQPAELEDSGVYFCASSQESGLGGYNEQFFGPGTRLTVL.

V usage is TRBV11-1 and J usage is TRBJ2-6, with 8 bases aligning to TRBD1. Trimming took 5 bases from V and 2 from J; bases not matched to a gene: 2. This CDR3 contains 15 residues. The germline V gene encodes CDR1 SGHAT and CDR2 FQDESV (reference sequence). The CDR3 sequence is CASSKQGAGANVLTF. The CDR3 region has the DNA TGTGCCAGCAGCAAACAGGGGGCTGGGGCCAACGTCCTGACTTTC.

The CDR3 DNA is TGTGCCAGCAGTTCCCAAGGGACAGGGGTTGGCTACACCTTC. It encodes CASSSQGTGVGYTF. This sequence joins TRBV28 and TRBJ1-2; 10 nucleotides line up with TRBD1. CDR3 length: 14 residues. Trimming took 4 bases from V and 7 from J; bases not matched to a gene: 6. Germline lookup yields CDR1 MDHEN and CDR2 SYDVKM.

V usage is TRBV6-5 and J usage is TRBJ2-1; 9 nucleotides line up with TRBD2. V lost 2 bases to trimming and J lost 7 bases; unmatched junction nucleotides: 6. Per the germline V gene, CDR1 is MNHEY and CDR2 is SVGAGI. The CDR3 is made up of 15 amino acids. CDR3 protein: CASSYQTSGGNEQFF. CDR3 coding DNA: TGTGCCAGCAGTTACCAGACTAGCGGAGGGAATGAGCAGTTCTTC.

The chain employs TRBV5-6 and TRBJ1-1; D uncertain. V lost 3 bases and J 6 bases, leaving 6 bases between the germline ends. Per germline, CDR1 SGHDT and CDR2 YYEEEE. CDR3 size: 11 residues. The CDR3 spells CASSYGAEAFF. CDR3 bases: TGTGCCAGCAGCTACGGGGCTGAAGCTTTCTTT. The entire variable domain, with the rest obtained from reference TRBV5-6 and TRBJ1-1, is as follows: DAGVTQSPTHLIKTRGQQVTLRCSPKSGHDTVSWYQQALGQGPQFIFQYYEEEERQRGNFPDRFSGHQFPNYSSELNVNALLLGDSALYLCASSYGAEAFFGQGTRLTVV.

This chain joins TRBV10-3 and TRBJ2-3, with 9 positions matching TRBD1. The CDR3 runs 16 residues. Looked up from germline, CDR1 is ENHRY and CDR2 is SYGVKD. V lost 0 bases to trimming and J lost 5 bases; unmatched junction nucleotides: 6. Written as DNA, the CDR3 is TGTGCCATCAGTGAGTCCGGGACAGGGTCTGGAGATACGCAGTATTTT. This codes for CAISESGTGSGDTQYF.

The genes are TRBV5-4 and TRBJ1-1, with unresolved D. The CDR3 has 16 residues. CDR1 SGHNT and CDR2 YYREEE come from the germline V gene (reference sequence). V shed 0 bases and J shed 0 bases, with 12 bases lying between them. The CDR3 bases are TGTGCCAGCAGCTTGGTACAGCGGGGAGTGAACACTGAAGCTTTCTTT. Residues: CASSLVQRGVNTEAFF.

This chain uses TRBV18 with TRBJ1-1, with D uncertain. The V end lost 3 bases, the J end lost 3 bases, and 14 bases lay between the germline ends. This CDR3 has 15 amino acids. Germline V gives CDR1 KGHSH, CDR2 LQKENI. CDR3 amino acids: CASSPRQNVDTEAFF. CDR3 DNA: TGTGCCAGCTCACCGCGGCAGAACGTTGACACTGAAGCTTTCTTT.

V usage is TRBV5-1 and J usage is TRBJ2-5, with TRBD1 matching over 8 bases. CDR1 and CDR2 (germline): SGHRS, YFSETQ. J lost 1 base, V lost 5 bases, and 10 bases had no gene match. The CDR3 loop spans 16 amino acids. The CDR3 is CASSPGLTGGQETQYF. Here the CDR3 DNA reads TGCGCCAGCAGTCCCGGGCTTACAGGGGGCCAAGAGACCCAGTACTTC. Filled out from reference TRBV5-1 and TRBJ2-5, the complete variable domain reads KAGVTQTPRYLIKTRGQQVTLSCSPISGHRSVSWYQQTPGQGLQFLFEYFSETQRNKGNFPGRFSGRQFSNSRSEMNVSTLELGDSALYLCASSPGLTGGQETQYFGPGTRLLVL.

This chain connects TRBV6-5 to TRBJ1-3, with D perhaps matching TRBD1 (6 bases). Germline V gene sequence: CDR1 MNHEY, CDR2 SVGAGI. Trimming took off 6 bases at V and 2 bases at J, with 11 bases between the two ends. The CDR3 covers 14 residues. CDR3 sequence reads: CASRPGVPGNTIYF. CDR3 nucleotide sequence: TGTGCCAGCAGACCAGGGGTTCCTGGAAACACCATATATTTT.

The CDR3 region is CASSQRVREGRADTQYF. The CDR3 DNA reads as TGCGCCAGCAGCCAACGGGTTCGGGAGGGCCGTGCAGATACGCAGTATTTT. The chain uses TRBV4-1 and TRBJ2-3; 8 bases are shared with TRBD2. This CDR3 spans 17 amino acids. The V and J ends lost 2 bases and 4 bases, in that order; junction bases with no gene match: 11. The germline V gene has CDR1 MGHRA and CDR2 YSYEKL.

The chain has TRBV28 and TRBJ1-5, with D tentatively TRBD1 (5 bases). This CDR3 has 14 residues. The ends were cut back, 6 bases at V and 8 bases at J, with 17 bases in the middle. Germline loops: CDR1 MDHEN, CDR2 SYDVKM. The CDR3 reads CASSPGGYGKPQHF. The DNA for the CDR3 is TGTGCCAGCAGCCCCGGGGGGTATGGTAAGCCCCAGCATTTT.

The chain uses TRBV19 and TRBJ2-6; D is unresolved. This CDR3 spans 20 amino acids. V was pared by 4 bases and J by 1 base, with 23 bases between. The V gene's germline CDR1 is LNHDA and CDR2 SQIVND (reference sequence). In DNA, the CDR3 is TGTGCCAGTAGTAAGCCTTTGAGTGAGGAAGGCTCGTCTGGGGCCAACGTCCTGACTTTC. It specifies CASSKPLSEEGSSGANVLTF.

This sequence joins TRBV6-5 and TRBJ2-6; a possible D gene is TRBD2 (5 bases). This CDR3 spans 16 amino acids. Germline assignment: CDR1 MNHEY and CDR2 SVGAGI. Trimming took 2 bases from V and 0 from J, leaving 8 bases between them. CDR3 coding DNA: TGTGCCAGCAGTTACCGGGGTAACTCTGGGGCCAACGTCCTGACTTTC. Translating it yields CASSYRGNSGANVLTF.

V gene TRBV7-2 combines with J gene TRBJ1-5, with TRBD1 as a possible D gene (5 bases). The CDR3 runs 16 residues. CDR1 and CDR2 from the germline V gene are SGHTA and FQGNSA. Trimming removed 5 bases from V and 9 bases from J, with 23 bases in between. The CDR3 loop is CASSRDGRARASPQHF. The CDR3 DNA sequence: TGTGCCAGCAGCCGAGACGGTCGGGCCAGGGCTTCGCCCCAGCATTTT.

This chain connects TRBV7-9 to TRBJ2-2; no clear D gene. V was clipped by 0 bases and J by 6 bases, with 8 bases between them. From germline, CDR1 is SEHNR and CDR2 FQNEAQ (reference sequence). The CDR3 runs to 14 residues. The CDR3 nucleotides read TGTGCCAGCAGCTTAGCGGGCTTCCCCGGGGAGCTGTTTTTT. As protein: CASSLAGFPGELFF.

This sequence joins TRBV5-4 and TRBJ2-3; TRBD2 matches at 9 bases. CDR3 size: 15 residues. V lost 4 bases and J lost 5; bases outside the gene matches: 8. Per the germline V gene, CDR1 is SGHNT and CDR2 is YYREEE (reference sequence). For the CDR3, the DNA is TGTGCCAGCAGCCCTAGCGGGGACGGGGGAGATACGCAGTATTTT. Its translation is CASSPSGDGGDTQYF.

The CDR3 DNA sequence: TGTGCCAGCAGGGGCTTTAGCGGGGCCAAAAACATTCAGTACTTC. Translating gives CASRGFSGAKNIQYF. V is TRBV6-1 and J is TRBJ2-4; the match to TRBD2 covers 7 bases. Germline V gene sequence: CDR1 MNHNS, CDR2 SASEGT. The V gene end was trimmed by 6 bases and the J gene end by 1 base; junction bases not matched to a gene: 6. The CDR3 loop spans 15 amino acids.

The chain combines TRBV9 with TRBJ2-5; TRBD2 agrees at 8 bases. Unmatched junction bases numbered 7, after V lost 4 bases and J lost 2 bases. The CDR3 is made up of 15 amino acids. Per germline, CDR1 SGDLS and CDR2 YYNGEE. CDR3 sequence: CASSRSGGQQETQYF. CDR3 DNA: TGTGCCAGCAGCAGAAGCGGGGGCCAACAAGAGACCCAGTACTTC.

J is TRBJ2-7 and V is TRBV11-2; D possibly corresponds to TRBD2 (7 bases). Germline V CDR1 and CDR2: SGHAT, FQNNGV. Trimming removed 1 base at V and 2 bases at J, with 12 bases between. The CDR3 length is 15 residues. The CDR3 spells CASSLGGGFTYEQYF. CDR3 DNA: TGTGCCAGCAGCTTAGGCGGGGGCTTTACCTACGAGCAGTACTTC.

V gene TRBV28 combines with J gene TRBJ1-2; maybe TRBD1 (5 bases). The CDR3 has 14 residues. Germline V gene data show CDR1 as MDHEN and CDR2 as SYDVKM. V lost 8 bases and J lost 8, with 21 bases in between. The CDR3 nucleotides are TGTGCCAGCCGCTCCCGGGACTATCCTTGGGGCTACACCTTC. As protein: CASRSRDYPWGYTF.

In this sample, this clone turned up a few times. This chain's CDR3 is CASSLQGMNTEAFF. CDR3 DNA: TGTGCCAGCAGCTTACAGGGGATGAACACTGAAGCTTTCTTT. The genes are TRBV7-3 and TRBJ1-1; D is possibly TRBD1 (6 bases). The CDR3 loop spans 14 amino acids. Trimming cost V 2 bases and J 0 bases, with 7 bases left between them. CDR1 is SGHTA, CDR2 FQGTGA, per germline. The whole variable domain, filled in from reference TRBV7-3 and TRBJ1-1, reads GAGVSQTPSNKVTEKGKYVELRCDPISGHTALYWYRQSLGQGPEFLIYFQGTGAADDSGLPNDRFFAVRPEGSVSTLKIQRTERGDSAVYLCASSLQGMNTEAFFGQGTRLTVV.

This sequence joins TRBV10-3 and TRBJ2-2; D remains ambiguous. The ends were cut back, 0 bases at V and 3 bases at J, with 11 bases in the middle. Germline CDR1 reads ENHRY; CDR2 reads SYGVKD. The CDR3 has 16 residues. CDR3 amino acids: CAISESTGYDTGELFF. The CDR3 DNA is TGTGCCATCAGTGAGTCGACCGGGTACGACACCGGGGAGCTGTTTTTT.